The 2 T cell receptor beta chains below come from one sample, sequenced in a study of cytomegalovirus exposure and HLA in healthy donors. It was with 60 Vbeta and 13 Jbeta primers that the PCR ran. Clones were sequenced by immunoSEQ multiplex PCR, and TCRdb holds only the in-frame ones, with some missing. The repertoire holds 150,000 to 250,000 clones, with 75% to 85% as singletons. The sequencing sample was made of PBMCs. All receptors derive from a woman aged 45-59 years in good health and CMV-seronegative.

The chain is built from TRBV29-1 and TRBJ2-7; TRBD2 matches at 12 bases. The CDR3 runs 13 residues. J gave up 9 bases and V 6 bases, and 9 bases lay outside the gene matches. The germline gives CDR1 SQVTM, CDR2 ANQGSEA. The CDR3 DNA follows: TGCAGCGTCCGGACTAGCGGGAATTTTGGGCAGTACTTC. This translates into CSVRTSGNFGQYF.

This chain connects TRBV11-2 to TRBJ2-7, with 7 bases aligning to TRBD1. The CDR3 runs 14 residues. In germline, CDR1 is SGHAT, CDR2 FQNNGV. V shed 5 bases, J shed 0 bases, and the junction held 4 bases outside the gene matches. In DNA form, the CDR3 reads TGTGCCAGCAGCGTGGGACAGAGCTCCTACGAGCAGTACTTC. Protein sequence: CASSVGQSSYEQYF.